This TCR beta chain was sequenced during a study of blood T cell repertoires in COVID-19. Original data processing: Reference gene primer amplification gave estimated nucleated cell counts. This table comes from immunoSEQ multiplex PCR, and its TCRdb copy is limited to in-frame clones, with some not included. V and J calls and clone size come straight from that table; D and trimming were deduced from the DNA. The table records around 300,000 clones, about 85% of them present only once. Germline CDR1 and CDR2: MNHEY and SMNVEV (reference sequence). This CDR3 spans 15 amino acids. V was shortened by 1 base and J by 4 bases, with 11 bases between the two germline ends. Across 20 to 25 US areas, participants ranged in age from about 18 to 90 years. Each participant's cohort was designated according to participant-reported clinical history. Recovered status in Cohort 3 required two negative PCRs, clearance, or symptom resolution.

The sequencing sample was made of PBMCs or T cells enriched from blood (not recorded which). The genes are TRBV27 and TRBJ1-5; no clear D gene. The receptor's source is a woman in her forties or fifties who had recovered from COVID-19. The CDR3: CASSLYSGTNQPQHF. For the CDR3, the DNA is TGTGCCAGCAGTTTATATTCAGGAACAAATCAGCCCCAGCATTTT.